The rows below give T cell receptor beta chains drawn from one sample of a study of blood T cell repertoires in COVID-19. This table comes from immunoSEQ multiplex PCR, and its TCRdb copy is limited to in-frame clones, with some not included. The sample includes over 150,000 clones, approximately 88% seen only once; the top ten take roughly 2.9%. Sequencing was carried out using peripheral blood. The origin of the receptors is a woman aged 55 to 70 with acute or convalescent COVID-19. Each CDR3 is given without its conserved first and last residue. Clone size is shown for a subset of rows, as once, few, many or a class of expanded clone.

v_call: TRBV3-1/TRBV3-2
j_call: TRBJ1-6
clone_size: -
cdr3_aa: ASSRGPGNSPLH

v_call: TRBV7-2
j_call: TRBJ2-5
clone_size: -
cdr3_aa: ASSARGQAQETQY

v_call: TRBV11-2
j_call: TRBJ1-5
clone_size: -
cdr3_aa: ASTSLRVNQPQH

v_call: TRBV29-1
j_call: TRBJ1-2
clone_size: -
cdr3_aa: SVEEEGYYGYT

v_call: TRBV5-4
j_call: TRBJ1-2
clone_size: -
cdr3_aa: ASSLGDREFYGYT

v_call: TRBV20-1
j_call: TRBJ1-1
clone_size: -
cdr3_aa: SDRVGTEAF

v_call: TRBV10-2
j_call: TRBJ2-7
clone_size: -
cdr3_aa: ASAGQGYEQY

v_call: TRBV3-1/TRBV3-2
j_call: TRBJ2-5
clone_size: -
cdr3_aa: ASTLTSGGEETQY

v_call: TRBV2
j_call: TRBJ1-4
clone_size: -
cdr3_aa: ASSGTALLSEKLF

v_call: TRBV4-3
j_call: TRBJ1-2
clone_size: -
cdr3_aa: ASSQDVANSYGYT

v_call: TRBV5-1
j_call: TRBJ2-5
clone_size: -
cdr3_aa: ASTGTSGDGTQY

v_call: TRBV19
j_call: TRBJ2-3
clone_size: -
cdr3_aa: ASSALAGGLTDTQY

v_call: TRBV18
j_call: TRBJ2-3
clone_size: -
cdr3_aa: ASSPTGSGDTQY

v_call: TRBV5-8
j_call: TRBJ2-2
clone_size: -
cdr3_aa: ASSFIQGAGTGELF

v_call: TRBV11-2
j_call: TRBJ1-6
clone_size: -
cdr3_aa: ASSSIVQDSPLH

v_call: TRBV28
j_call: TRBJ2-3
clone_size: -
cdr3_aa: ASISGGGSNTQY

v_call: TRBV5-5
j_call: TRBJ2-7
clone_size: -
cdr3_aa: ASNLGQAIPYEQY

v_call: TRBV7-2
j_call: TRBJ2-7
clone_size: -
cdr3_aa: ASSPRGDSYEQY

v_call: TRBV15
j_call: TRBJ1-5
clone_size: -
cdr3_aa: ATSRNKEWPQH

v_call: TRBV27
j_call: TRBJ2-2
clone_size: once
cdr3_aa: ASSLQGYLTGELF

v_call: TRBV28
j_call: TRBJ1-5
clone_size: few
cdr3_aa: ASSLPNQPQH

v_call: TRBV18
j_call: TRBJ2-7
clone_size: -
cdr3_aa: ASSPGLAGNDHEQY

v_call: TRBV3-1/TRBV3-2
j_call: TRBJ2-2
clone_size: -
cdr3_aa: ASSQDLGRGGTGELF

v_call: TRBV6-5
j_call: TRBJ1-1
clone_size: once
cdr3_aa: ASSYSTGVMTEAF

v_call: TRBV19
j_call: TRBJ1-2
clone_size: -
cdr3_aa: ASSIDRQVYGYT

v_call: TRBV29-1
j_call: TRBJ1-1
clone_size: -
cdr3_aa: SVTKDITEAF

v_call: TRBV9
j_call: TRBJ2-1
clone_size: -
cdr3_aa: ASSARGQGGYNEQF

v_call: TRBV6-5
j_call: TRBJ1-6
clone_size: few
cdr3_aa: ASSLWDRDGSPLH

v_call: TRBV19
j_call: TRBJ1-5
clone_size: -
cdr3_aa: ASSAIGGGFGNQPQH

v_call: TRBV5-1
j_call: TRBJ2-6
clone_size: -
cdr3_aa: ASSVDVTLQGAGANVLT

v_call: TRBV7-8
j_call: TRBJ2-2
clone_size: -
cdr3_aa: ASSFRDSNTGELF

v_call: TRBV19
j_call: TRBJ2-2
clone_size: -
cdr3_aa: ASSIDQGTGELF

v_call: TRBV19
j_call: TRBJ2-1
clone_size: -
cdr3_aa: ASSTYPGTSGYNEQF

v_call: TRBV4-1
j_call: TRBJ2-3
clone_size: -
cdr3_aa: ASSQDGEGSGGATDTQY

v_call: TRBV19
j_call: TRBJ1-5
clone_size: -
cdr3_aa: ASMGRGAYSNQPQH

v_call: TRBV9
j_call: TRBJ1-2
clone_size: -
cdr3_aa: ASSLRMGLNYGYT

v_call: TRBV19
j_call: TRBJ2-1
clone_size: -
cdr3_aa: ASSGTSGGPYNEQF

v_call: TRBV27
j_call: TRBJ1-1
clone_size: -
cdr3_aa: ASSPQAPQELEAF

v_call: TRBV18
j_call: TRBJ2-2
clone_size: -
cdr3_aa: ASSEDRNTGELF

v_call: TRBV5-4
j_call: TRBJ1-3
clone_size: -
cdr3_aa: ASSLGTGGASGNTIY

v_call: TRBV18
j_call: TRBJ1-1
clone_size: -
cdr3_aa: ASSPVAGGNTEAF

v_call: TRBV28
j_call: TRBJ2-1
clone_size: -
cdr3_aa: ASRPGTGGFNEQF

v_call: TRBV7-2
j_call: TRBJ1-4
clone_size: -
cdr3_aa: ASSLTAGQEKLF

v_call: TRBV10-3
j_call: TRBJ2-7
clone_size: -
cdr3_aa: ATTGDREPEQY

v_call: TRBV7-8
j_call: TRBJ2-1
clone_size: -
cdr3_aa: ASSPFSPLSYNEQF

v_call: TRBV6-2/TRBV6-3
j_call: TRBJ1-5
clone_size: -
cdr3_aa: ASSYSGQGGNQPQH

v_call: TRBV10-3
j_call: TRBJ1-2
clone_size: -
cdr3_aa: AIRGGQDYGYT

v_call: TRBV7-2
j_call: TRBJ2-7
clone_size: -
cdr3_aa: ASSLARLDEQY

v_call: TRBV4-2
j_call: TRBJ1-1
clone_size: few
cdr3_aa: ASSQRGQGAWNTEAF

v_call: TRBV11-2
j_call: TRBJ2-3
clone_size: -
cdr3_aa: ASSLTTQGDTQY

v_call: TRBV5-4
j_call: TRBJ1-3
clone_size: -
cdr3_aa: ASSLDRTAGNTIY

v_call: TRBV7-7
j_call: TRBJ2-3
clone_size: once
cdr3_aa: ASSPWTSGGAGTQY

v_call: TRBV7-2
j_call: TRBJ1-2
clone_size: few
cdr3_aa: ASSPTGLNYGYT